The source of this TCR beta chain is a study of blood T cell repertoires in COVID-19. All enrollees were roughly 18 to 95 years old and from around 25 US areas. Participant-given clinical history determined each cohort assignment. Symptom resolution, clearance, or two negative PCRs marked donors in Cohort 3 as recovered. After removal of 4 bases from V and 3 bases from J, the junction contained 7 bases not matched to a gene. Per the germline V gene, CDR1 is MDHEN and CDR2 is SYDVKM. The CDR3 contains 15 residues. In the study's own analysis: Quantification of nucleated cells was approximated via reference gene primer amplification. Sequenced by immunoSEQ multiplex PCR; TCRdb stores in-frame clones only, minus some. D and trimming come from the DNA, and the V and J calls and clone size come from that table. This table holds 150,000 to 200,000 clones, about 82% found once.

Sequencing was done on a sample of PBMCs or T cells enriched from blood (not recorded which). The origin of this receptor is a woman younger than 45 who had recovered from COVID-19. The V gene is TRBV28, the J gene TRBJ2-7; 9 bases fit TRBD1. The CDR3 nucleotides read TGTGCCAGCAGTTCCGCCGGGACAGGGAACTACGAGCAGTACTTC. Encoded protein: CASSSAGTGNYEQYF. Full variable domain (remainder filled in from reference TRBV28 and TRBJ2-7): DVKVTQSSRYLVKRTGEKVFLECVQDMDHENMFWYRQDPGLGLRLIYFSYDVKMKEKGDIPEGYSVSREKKERFSLILESASTNQTSMYLCASSSAGTGNYEQYFGPGTRLTVT.